This TCR beta chain was sequenced in a study of CDR3 diversity in severe acne. MiXCR was run by TCRdb on the PCR reads, yielding one entry per CDR3 protein. The sample has tens of thousands of distinct CDR3 sequences, 45% to 55% seen once. Germline values: CDR1 SEHNR, CDR2 FQNEAQ (reference sequence). V was cut by 5 bases and J by 12 bases, with 19 bases left in between. The CDR3 consists of 13 residues. The clonotype comes from a male donor in good health, without acne. The chain joins TRBV7-9 to TRBJ1-2; tentative D call: TRBD1 (6 bases). The sequenced material came from blood. As DNA, the CDR3 is TGTGCCAGCAGCCCCCGGACAGTTGCCGGCCACACCTTC. Translation: CASSPRTVAGHTF. Full variable domain (remainder filled in from reference TRBV7-9 and TRBJ1-2): DTGVSQNPRHKITKRGQNVTFRCDPISEHNRLYWYRQTLGQGPEFLTYFQNEAQLEKSRLLSDRFSAERPKGSFSTLEIQRTEQGDSAMYLCASSPRTVAGHTFGSGTRLTVV.